Below, one T cell receptor beta chain is given with its context. Per the authors' pipeline: Quantification of nucleated cells was approximated via reference gene primer amplification. The data were produced by immunoSEQ multiplex PCR, yet TCRdb's version contains in-frame clones alone and is incomplete. D and trimming were read from the DNA, whereas the V and J calls and clone size are those reported in that table. The sample comprises tens of thousands of clones, about 77% of which are singletons, and about 30% rests with the top ten. With 6 bases removed from V and 3 bases from J, the gap between germline ends came to 17 bases. Germline V lookup: CDR1 SQVTM, CDR2 ANQGSEA. The CDR3 covers 15 residues. This sample was included in a study of blood T cell repertoires in COVID-19. Study-level information: The cDNA or gDNA used as material had been derived from T cells, B-cell-depleted T cells, or PBMCs.

This chain links TRBV29-1 with TRBJ2-2; D possibly corresponds to TRBD2 (6 bases). This sequence was found in a human donor in a cohort sampled during active COVID-19. The sample taken for sequencing was peripheral blood. Written as DNA, the CDR3 is TGCAGCGTCCACTTCACCGGGACTCACACCGGGGAGCTGTTTTTT. Protein product: CSVHFTGTHTGELFF.